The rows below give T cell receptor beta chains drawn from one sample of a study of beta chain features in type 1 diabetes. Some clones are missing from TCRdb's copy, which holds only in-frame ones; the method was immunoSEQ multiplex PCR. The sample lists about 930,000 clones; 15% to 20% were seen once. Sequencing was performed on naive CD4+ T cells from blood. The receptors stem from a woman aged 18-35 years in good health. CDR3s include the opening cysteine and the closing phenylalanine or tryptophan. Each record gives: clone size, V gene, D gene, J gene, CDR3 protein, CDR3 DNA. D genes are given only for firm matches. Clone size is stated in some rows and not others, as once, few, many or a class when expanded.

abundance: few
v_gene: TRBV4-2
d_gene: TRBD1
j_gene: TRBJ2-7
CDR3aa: CASSQRDSYYEQYF
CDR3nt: TGTGCCAGCAGCCAAAGGGACAGTTACTACGAGCAGTACTTC

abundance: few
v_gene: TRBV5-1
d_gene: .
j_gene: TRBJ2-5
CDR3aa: CASSWGRIQETQYF
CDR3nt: TGCGCCAGCAGCTGGGGACGCATCCAAGAGACCCAGTACTTC

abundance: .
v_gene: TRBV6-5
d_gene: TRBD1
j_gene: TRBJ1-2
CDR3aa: CASSYFRDSYGYTF
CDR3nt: TGTGCCAGCAGTTACTTCAGGGACAGCTATGGCTACACCTTC

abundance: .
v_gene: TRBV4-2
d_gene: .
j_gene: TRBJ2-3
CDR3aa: CASSLLGGGGTDTQYF
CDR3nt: TGTGCCAGCAGCCTCCTGGGGGGGGGCGGTACAGATACGCAGTATTTT

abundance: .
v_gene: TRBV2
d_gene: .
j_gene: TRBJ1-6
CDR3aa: CASQEAPKVGGSYNSPLHF
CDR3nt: TGTGCCAGCCAGGAGGCTCCTAAGGTTGGGGGCTCCTATAATTCACCCCTCCACTTT

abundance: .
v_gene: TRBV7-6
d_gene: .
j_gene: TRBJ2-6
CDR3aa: CASSLGQAGANVLTF
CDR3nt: TGTGCCAGCAGCTTAGGACAGGCTGGGGCCAACGTCCTGACTTTC

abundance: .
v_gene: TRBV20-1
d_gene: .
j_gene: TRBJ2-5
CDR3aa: CSVGVQETQYF
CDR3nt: TGCAGTGTCGGGGTTCAAGAGACCCAGTACTTC

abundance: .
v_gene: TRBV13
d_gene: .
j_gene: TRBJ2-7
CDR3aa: CASSLGGTYEQYF
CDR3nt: TGTGCCAGCAGCTTAGGTGGAACCTACGAGCAGTACTTC

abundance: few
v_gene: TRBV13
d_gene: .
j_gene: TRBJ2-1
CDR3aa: CASSLGRHSTKNEQFF
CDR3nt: TGTGCCAGCAGCTTAGGTCGTCATAGCACCAAAAATGAGCAGTTCTTC

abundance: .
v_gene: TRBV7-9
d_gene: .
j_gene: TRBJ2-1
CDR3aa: CASSLGGRVSSYNEQFF
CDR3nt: TGTGCCAGCAGCTTAGGCGGCCGAGTAAGCTCCTACAATGAGCAGTTCTTC

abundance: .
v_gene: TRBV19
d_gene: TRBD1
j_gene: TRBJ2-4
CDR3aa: CASSMAGDRGLAAKNIQYF
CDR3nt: TGTGCCAGTAGTATGGCCGGGGACAGGGGCTTGGCAGCCAAAAACATTCAGTACTTC

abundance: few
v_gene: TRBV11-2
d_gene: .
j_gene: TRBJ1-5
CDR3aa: CASSSQGTYSNQPQHF
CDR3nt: TGTGCCAGCAGCTCGCAGGGGACTTATAGCAATCAGCCCCAGCATTTT

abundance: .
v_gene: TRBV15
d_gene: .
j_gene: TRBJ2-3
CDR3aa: CATSMKGGDTQYF
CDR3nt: TGTGCCACCAGCATGAAGGGGGGCGATACGCAGTATTTT

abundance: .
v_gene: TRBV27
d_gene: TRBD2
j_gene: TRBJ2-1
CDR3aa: CASSPPGLAGVLLVGGYNEQFF
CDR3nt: TGTGCCAGCAGTCCCCCGGGACTAGCGGGAGTTCTGCTGGTGGGGGGGTACAATGAGCAGTTCTTC

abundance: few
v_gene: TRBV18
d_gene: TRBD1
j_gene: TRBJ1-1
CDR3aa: CASSPGQLNTEAFF
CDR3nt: TGTGCCAGCTCACCGGGACAGCTGAACACTGAAGCTTTCTTT

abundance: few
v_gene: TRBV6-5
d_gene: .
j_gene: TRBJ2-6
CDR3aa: CASRQGTSGANVLTF
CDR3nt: TGTGCCAGCAGACAGGGTACGTCTGGGGCCAACGTCCTGACTTTC

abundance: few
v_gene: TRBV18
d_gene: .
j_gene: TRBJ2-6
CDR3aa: CASSPSLSGANVLTF
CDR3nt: TGTGCCAGCTCACCGTCCCTCTCTGGGGCCAACGTCCTGACTTTC

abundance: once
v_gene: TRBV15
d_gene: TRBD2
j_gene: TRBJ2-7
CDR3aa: CATKLAGVTYEQYF
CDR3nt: TGTGCCACCAAACTAGCGGGGGTAACCTACGAGCAGTACTTC